These 26 T cell receptor beta chains were sequenced from one sample in a study of blood T cells in healthy people across ages. The use of a sample-barcoded 5' primer and a J-beta primer mix characterized a second PCR of about 7 to 12 cycles. Each CDR3 protein is one row after TCRdb ran MiXCR on the 5' RACE reads. The table records fewer than 2 million distinct CDR3 sequences, about two fifths of them present only once. Sample: blood. The source of these receptors is a human donor in good health.

The chain carries TRBV6-1 and TRBJ2-1, with a possible D match to TRBD1 (6 bases). The CDR3 has 15 residues. V was clipped by 4 bases and J by 2 bases, with 12 bases between them. CDR1 and CDR2 (germline): MNHNS, SASEGT. The CDR3 spells CASSGTEAPYNEQFF. The CDR3 nucleotides read TGTGCCAGCAGTGGGACAGAAGCCCCCTACAATGAGCAGTTCTTC.

V and J are TRBV12-3 or TRBV12-4 and TRBJ1-2; TRBD1 matches at 7 bases. The V and J ends lost 5 bases and 2 bases, in that order; junction bases with no gene match: 8. The CDR3 loop spans 15 amino acids. CDR3 in amino acids: CASSPLGQTNYGYTF. The DNA of the CDR3 is TGTGCCAGCAGTCCCCTGGGACAGACGAACTATGGCTACACCTTC.

This clonotype was detected only a few times. V and J are TRBV11-2 and TRBJ2-5; 13 bases map to TRBD2. CDR3 size: 16 residues. The V and J ends lost 2 bases and 4 bases, in that order; junction bases with no gene match: 4. Germline V gene data show CDR1 as SGHAT and CDR2 as FQNNGV. The CDR3 nucleotides read TGTGCCAGCAGCTTAAGGCGGACTAGCGGGAGAGAGACCCAGTACTTC. Its protein product is CASSLRRTSGRETQYF.

The chain employs TRBV7-2 and TRBJ2-3; D is possibly TRBD2 (6 bases). V was clipped by 5 bases and J by 7 bases, with 19 bases between them. The germline CDR1 and CDR2 sequences are SGHTA and FQGNSA. The CDR3 has 15 residues. CDR3 sequence reads: CASSPGTSPDHTQYF. The CDR3 bases are TGTGCCAGCAGCCCCGGGACTTCCCCCGACCATACGCAGTATTTT.

The chain carries TRBV7-2 and TRBJ1-6, with D unresolved. This CDR3 is 13 amino acids long. The V gene's germline CDR1 is SGHTA and CDR2 FQGNSA. V shed 3 bases and J shed 7 bases, with 7 bases lying between them. CDR3 DNA: TGTGCCAGCAGCTTCGCATGGAATTCACCCCTCCACTTT. This encodes CASSFAWNSPLHF.

The genes are TRBV9 and TRBJ2-7; D is uncertain. Trimming cost V 0 bases and J 0 bases, with 7 bases left between them. The CDR3 is made up of 14 amino acids. Germline V gene data show CDR1 as SGDLS and CDR2 as YYNGEE. The CDR3 nucleotides are TGTGCCAGCAGCGTAGCTTTTATCTCCTACGAGCAGTACTTC. Its translation: CASSVAFISYEQYF.

This clonotype has more than one count but fewer than ten. The rearrangement joins TRBV12-3 or TRBV12-4 to TRBJ2-6; D may be TRBD1 (5 bases). The germline V and J ends were trimmed by 5 bases and 0 bases, with 17 bases remaining between them. The CDR3 sequence is 18 residues long. In DNA form, the CDR3 reads TGTGCCAGCAGTCGTGAAACAGGACGCAGCTCTGGGGCCAACGTCCTGACTTTC. Its protein product is CASSRETGRSSGANVLTF.

V is TRBV20-1 and J is TRBJ2-1; maybe TRBD2 (6 bases). The J call is uncertain, as TRBJ2-7 better fits the DNA end. This CDR3 has 16 amino acids. Germline-derived CDR1 and CDR2 are DFQATT and SNEGSKA (reference sequence). CDR3 loop: CSANLGRGKSYNEQYF. The DNA of the CDR3 is TGCAGTGCTAATTTGGGGCGGGGTAAATCCTACAATGAGCAGTACTTC.

This sequence joins TRBV29-1 and TRBJ1-1, with a weak D call TRBD1 (5 bases). The CDR3 totals 12 residues. The ends were cut back, 5 bases at V and 4 bases at J, with 11 bases in the middle. Germline V gene sequence: CDR1 SQVTM, CDR2 ANQGSEA. The CDR3 DNA is TGCAGCGTTCGGGGGAGAGGCACTGAAGCTTTCTTT. Its translation: CSVRGRGTEAFF.

This clonotype was seen a handful of times. This chain connects TRBV4-2 to TRBJ1-2; D is uncertain. Germline V lookup: CDR1 LGHNA, CDR2 YNFKEQ. V was clipped by 0 bases and J by 4 bases, with 15 bases between them. This CDR3 has 16 residues. This CDR3 reads CASSQDQAGRIYGYTF. The CDR3 nucleotides are TGTGCCAGCAGCCAAGATCAGGCGGGGAGGATCTATGGCTACACCTTC.

This clonotype appeared a few times. The genes are TRBV20-1 and TRBJ2-5; 8 positions agree with TRBD1. J was trimmed by 5 bases and V by 4 bases; bases with no gene match: 6. The CDR3 covers 13 residues. Germline assignment: CDR1 DFQATT and CDR2 SNEGSKA (reference sequence). This CDR3 is CSATWTGTETQYF. The CDR3, as DNA: TGCAGTGCTACTTGGACAGGGACGGAGACCCAGTACTTC.

The chain carries TRBV20-1 and TRBJ2-7, with unresolved D. V lost 3 bases, J lost 3 bases, and 9 bases lay in between. Germline V gene sequence: CDR1 DFQATT, CDR2 SNEGSKA (reference sequence). There are 12 residues in the CDR3. In DNA form, the CDR3 reads TGCAGTGCTAGTGCCGCCTTCTACGAGCAGTACTTC. This codes for CSASAAFYEQYF.

This clonotype showed up just a few times. The genes are TRBV20-1 and TRBJ2-1; 7 bases map to TRBD2. The CDR3 is 14 residues long. The germline CDR1 and CDR2 sequences are DFQATT and SNEGSKA (reference sequence). The CDR3 bases are TGCAGCTCAATCGGGGGGACCTCCTACAATGAGCAGTTCTTC. The encoded protein is CSSIGGTSYNEQFF.

The V gene is TRBV15, the J gene TRBJ1-2; 8 positions match TRBD1. V gave up 7 bases and J gave up 6 bases; unmatched junction bases: 10. The germline V gene encodes CDR1 LNHNV and CDR2 YYDKDF (reference sequence). This CDR3 spans 14 amino acids. CDR3 protein: CATNSLGQDNGYTF. The DNA of the CDR3 is TGTGCCACCAACAGCCTGGGACAGGATAATGGCTACACCTTC.

The chain combines TRBV5-1 with TRBJ2-2; TRBD1 matches 7 bases. J lost 0 bases, V lost 1 base, and 9 bases had no gene match. The CDR3 is made up of 18 amino acids. Per germline, CDR1 SGHRS and CDR2 YFSETQ. The CDR3 DNA follows: TGCGCCAGCAGCTTGAGACAGGGCGGGCCCCCGAACACCGGGGAGCTGTTTTTT. Translation gives CASSLRQGGPPNTGELFF.

This chain joins TRBV6-2 or TRBV6-3 and TRBJ1-1; D might be TRBD1 (6 bases). Germline CDR1 MNHEY, CDR2 SVGEGT. Trimming shortened V by 5 bases and J by 1 base, and 8 bases separated the two germline ends. The CDR3 spans 13 residues. The CDR3 sequence is CASSRGWNTEAFF. As DNA, the CDR3 is TGTGCCAGCAGTAGGGGGTGGAACACTGAAGCTTTCTTT.

V gene TRBV4-1 combines with J gene TRBJ2-5, with TRBD2 matching 8 bases. The J call is uncertain, as TRBJ2-7 better fits the DNA end. The CDR3 totals 15 residues. Germline V gene data show CDR1 as MGHRA and CDR2 as YSYEKL. As DNA, the CDR3 is TGCGCCAGCAGCCAAGTCCAGGCTAGCGGGTACGAGCAGTACTTC. It encodes CASSQVQASGYEQYF.

This clonotype turned up a few times. The CDR3 coding sequence is TGCAGCGTTGAAGTAGCAGGGGGGTACTCCGAGCAGTACTTC. It specifies CSVEVAGGYSEQYF. The chain has TRBV29-1 and TRBJ2-7; a possible D gene is TRBD1 (7 bases). Trimming left V 1 base short and J 6 bases short, with 16 bases between. Germline values: CDR1 SQVTM, CDR2 ANQGSEA. The CDR3 consists of 14 residues.

The chain joins TRBV4-1 to TRBJ2-7; 10 positions match TRBD1. Germline CDR1 is MGHRA and CDR2 is YSYEKL. CDR3 length equals 15 residues. J lost 2 bases, V lost 6 bases, and 7 bases had no gene match. CDR3 DNA: TGCGCCAGCAGAGTCCGGGACAGGGGCACCTACGAGCAGTACTTC. Encoded protein: CASRVRDRGTYEQYF.

The chain uses TRBV5-5 and TRBJ2-1; 7 nucleotides align to TRBD1. The CDR3 extends over 14 amino acids. J was trimmed by 4 bases and V by 4 bases; bases with no gene match: 5. CDR1 and CDR2 from the germline V gene are SGHKS and YYEKEE (reference sequence). CDR3 loop: CASSVYRGYNEQFF. The CDR3, as DNA: TGTGCCAGCAGCGTTTACAGGGGATACAATGAGCAGTTCTTC.

The DNA of the CDR3 is TGCGCCAGCAGCCAAGGTGTAGGGGCATCTGGAAACACCATATATTTT. Translating gives CASSQGVGASGNTIYF. V gene TRBV4-1 combines with J gene TRBJ1-3; a possible D gene is TRBD1 (5 bases). Trimming pared 1 base from V and 1 base from J, leaving 11 bases between. The CDR3 consists of 16 residues. Germline V gives CDR1 MGHRA, CDR2 YSYEKL.

The CDR3 region is CASSLERRVWETQYF. CDR3 DNA sequence: TGCGCCAGCAGCTTGGAGAGGAGAGTATGGGAGACCCAGTACTTC. The V gene is TRBV5-1, the J gene TRBJ2-5; D ambiguous. The V and J ends lost 0 bases and 5 bases respectively, with 14 bases between them. Germline loops: CDR1 SGHRS, CDR2 YFSETQ. The CDR3 length is 15 residues.

This clonotype showed up many times. V is TRBV2 and J is TRBJ2-7; the D is unclear. V was pared by 0 bases and J by 4 bases, with 13 bases between. CDR1 and CDR2 from the germline V gene are SNHLY and FYNNEI. CDR3 length: 15 amino acids. CDR3 loop: CASSEAGVRLYEQYF. DNA of the CDR3: TGTGCCAGCAGTGAAGCAGGCGTCAGGCTGTACGAGCAGTACTTC.

A remark on this clonotype: One junction end disagrees with the germline gene, perhaps due to a read error. V usage is TRBV27 and J usage is TRBJ1-2; D ambiguous. The CDR3 extends over 15 amino acids. Germline V lookup: CDR1 MNHEY, CDR2 SMNVEV (reference sequence). The CDR3 DNA follows: TGTGCCAGCAGACGCAATGGGCCAGCGAACTATGGCCACACCTTC. It codes for CASRRNGPANYGHTF.

This clonotype was detected a few times. This chain uses TRBV9 with TRBJ2-5; no firm D call. Trimming took off 2 bases at V and 3 bases at J, with 8 bases between the two ends. Germline loops: CDR1 SGDLS, CDR2 YYNGEE. The CDR3 runs 13 residues. The CDR3 reads CASSVGNEETQYF. DNA of the CDR3: TGTGCCAGCAGCGTTGGGAACGAAGAGACCCAGTACTTC.

The CDR3 region has the DNA TGTGCCAGCAGTCCCCAACTAGCGAAGGCCTACGAGCAGTACTTC. It yields the protein CASSPQLAKAYEQYF. V gene TRBV12-3 or TRBV12-4 combines with J gene TRBJ2-7; 7 nucleotides line up with TRBD2. This CDR3 region has 15 residues. V gave up 5 bases and J gave up 2 bases; unmatched junction bases: 9.